This passage covers 30 T cell receptor beta chains from one sample sequenced in a study of cytomegalovirus exposure and HLA in healthy donors. Both 60 Vbeta primers and 13 Jbeta primers went into the PCR. TCRdb's table, derived via immunoSEQ multiplex PCR, lists solely in-frame clones and lacks some. Of approximately 85,000 clones listed, approximately 65% are singletons. Sequencing used PBMCs. The receptors derive from a woman aged 25-40 years in good health and CMV-seropositive.

The chain recombines TRBV11-2 with TRBJ2-3; D is undetermined. Germline-derived CDR1 and CDR2 are SGHAT and FQNNGV. Trimming removed 0 bases at V and 0 bases at J, with 10 bases between. The length of the CDR3 is 16 residues. The DNA for the CDR3 is TGTGCCAGCAGCTTAGATCTGGGCATCAGCACAGATACGCAGTATTTT. It yields the protein CASSLDLGISTDTQYF.

The rearrangement links TRBV7-9 to TRBJ1-2, with 8 bases aligning to TRBD1. CDR1 SEHNR and CDR2 FQNEAQ come from the germline V gene (reference sequence). V lost 5 bases and J lost 4; bases outside the gene matches: 3. The CDR3 totals 13 residues. CDR3 amino acids: CASSPGQAYGYTF. CDR3 nucleotides: TGTGCCAGCAGCCCGGGACAGGCCTATGGCTACACCTTC.

The chain recombines TRBV4-2 with TRBJ2-3, with 8 positions matching TRBD2. Looked up from germline, CDR1 is LGHNA and CDR2 is YNFKEQ. V lost 0 bases and J lost 3; bases outside the gene matches: 5. The length of the CDR3 is 16 residues. The DNA of the CDR3 is TGTGCCAGCAGCCAAGAACGGGGGGGAGGTACAGATACGCAGTATTTT. This codes for CASSQERGGGTDTQYF.

This chain uses TRBV19 with TRBJ2-7; no clear D. The CDR3 is made up of 13 amino acids. From germline, CDR1 is LNHDA and CDR2 SQIVND (reference sequence). With 1 base removed from V and 2 bases from J, the gap between germline ends came to 6 bases. CDR3 sequence reads: CASSIVGAYEQYF. The CDR3 nucleotides are TGTGCCAGTAGTATAGTGGGCGCCTACGAGCAGTACTTC.

The chain couples TRBV7-9 to TRBJ2-5; D call uncertain. With the DNA end fitting TRBJ2-7 better, the J assignment may be wrong. The germline gives CDR1 SEHNR, CDR2 FQNEAQ (reference sequence). This CDR3 comprises 12 residues. For the CDR3, the DNA is TGTGCCAGCAGCCGACACCCCTACGAGCAGTACTTC. Protein: CASSRHPYEQYF.

The chain links TRBV5-1 to TRBJ1-6, with D possibly being TRBD1 (5 bases). CDR1 is SGHRS, CDR2 YFSETQ, per germline. This CDR3 region has 14 residues. Trimming shortened V by 0 bases and J by 10 bases, and 11 bases separated the two germline ends. CDR3 nucleotide sequence: TGCGCCAGCAGCTTGGACAGGCCAATATCACCCCTCCACTTT. Translated: CASSLDRPISPLHF.

This clone ranks as medium-sized. The genes are TRBV4-3 and TRBJ1-5; 7 bases agree with TRBD1. Germline values: CDR1 LGHNA, CDR2 YSLEER. The length of the CDR3 is 15 residues. J lost 7 bases, V lost 0 bases, and 6 bases had no gene match. The DNA of the CDR3 is TGCGCCAGCAGCCAAGACCTAGGGGGCGAGCAGCCCCAGCATTTT. Translation gives CASSQDLGGEQPQHF.

This chain uses TRBV7-9 with TRBJ1-1, with D perhaps TRBD1 (6 bases). Per the germline V gene, CDR1 is SEHNR and CDR2 is FQNEAQ (reference sequence). V lost 2 bases and J lost 2, with 9 bases in between. This CDR3 is built from 14 residues. This CDR3 reads CASSLQGINTEAFF. CDR3 DNA: TGTGCCAGCAGCTTACAGGGGATAAACACTGAAGCTTTCTTT.

This clone turned up a few times. The chain combines TRBV5-4 with TRBJ1-3; no reliable D call. The CDR3 extends over 16 amino acids. With 0 bases removed from V and 0 bases from J, the gap between germline ends came to 10 bases. The germline gives CDR1 SGHNT, CDR2 YYREEE (reference sequence). The DNA for the CDR3 is TGTGCCAGCAGCTTGGATATGGCAGGCTCTGGAAACACCATATATTTT. It codes for CASSLDMAGSGNTIYF.

The rearrangement uses TRBV4-1 and TRBJ1-4; 7 bases are shared with TRBD1. The CDR3 covers 15 residues. Germline values: CDR1 MGHRA, CDR2 YSYEKL. With V trimmed by 0 bases and J by 8 bases, 6 bases remained unmatched. The CDR3 reads CASSQDETGSEKLFF. The CDR3 nucleotides are TGCGCCAGCAGCCAAGATGAGACAGGGAGCGAAAAACTGTTTTTT.

The rearrangement joins TRBV19 to TRBJ1-2; D remains ambiguous. Between the trimmed V and J ends, which lost 7 bases and 1 base, there was a span of 16 bases. The CDR3 contains 15 residues. Germline values: CDR1 LNHDA, CDR2 SQIVND (reference sequence). The CDR3 nucleotides read TGTGCCAGTACCGACTTAGACCGGCTTAACTATGGCTACACCTTC. Translated, it gives CASTDLDRLNYGYTF.

V usage is TRBV7-2 and J usage is TRBJ2-7; D remains ambiguous. V lost 5 bases to trimming and J lost 3 bases, with 5 bases between them. Germline loops: CDR1 SGHTA, CDR2 FQGNSA. CDR3 length equals 11 residues. The CDR3 DNA follows: TGTGCCAGCAGCGCGAGCTACGAGCAGTACTTC. Its protein is CASSASYEQYF.

This chain links TRBV2 with TRBJ2-3; tentatively, D is TRBD2 (6 bases). V lost 5 bases and J lost 6, with 18 bases in between. Germline V gene lookup returns CDR1 SNHLY and CDR2 FYNNEI. The CDR3 consists of 15 residues. The CDR3, as DNA: TGTGCCAGCAGTCGGAGGGGACTGGGGACCGATACGCAGTATTTT. Protein product: CASSRRGLGTDTQYF.

This chain joins TRBV15 and TRBJ2-3; 8 nucleotides line up with TRBD2. The CDR3 covers 17 residues. Looked up from germline, CDR1 is LNHNV and CDR2 is YYDKDF (reference sequence). Losses at the gene ends were 3 bases for V and 5 bases for J; bases not matched to a gene: 13. The chain's CDR3 is CATSRGLSGGGLDTQYF. The CDR3 DNA follows: TGTGCCACCAGCAGGGGCTTATCCGGGGGGGGCTTAGATACGCAGTATTTT.

The chain combines TRBV19 with TRBJ1-1; 8 nucleotides match TRBD1. The CDR3 totals 16 residues. Looked up from germline, CDR1 is LNHDA and CDR2 is SQIVND (reference sequence). V trimming: 0 bases; J trimming: 2 bases; junction bases outside the gene matches: 5. In DNA, the CDR3 is TGTGCCAGTAGTATAGATGACAGGGGCGCTAACACTGAAGCTTTCTTT. Amino acid sequence: CASSIDDRGANTEAFF.

The chain combines TRBV15 with TRBJ2-7; D is possibly TRBD1 (5 bases). Trimming cost V 0 bases and J 1 base, with 16 bases left between them. The V gene's germline CDR1 is LNHNV and CDR2 YYDKDF (reference sequence). The CDR3 is made up of 17 amino acids. The CDR3 region is CATSREPDSNTSYEQYF. Here the CDR3 DNA reads TGTGCCACCAGCAGAGAACCAGACAGTAATACTTCCTACGAGCAGTACTTC.

This clone was seen more than once but under ten times. The chain joins TRBV18 to TRBJ1-6; tentatively, D is TRBD1 (6 bases). Trimming removed 9 bases at V and 7 bases at J, with 13 bases between. In germline, CDR1 is KGHSH, CDR2 LQKENI. The CDR3 is made up of 13 amino acids. The CDR3 here is CASTGYENSPLHF. The CDR3 coding sequence is TGTGCCAGTACAGGGTATGAGAATTCACCCCTCCACTTT. The full variable domain, completed using reference TRBV18 and TRBJ1-6, is NAGVMQNPRHLVRRRGQEARLRCSPMKGHSHVYWYRQLPEEGLKFMVYLQKENIIDESGMPKERFSAEFPKEGPSILRIQQVVRGDSAAYFCASTGYENSPLHFGNGTRLTVT.

The V and J genes are TRBV7-2 and TRBJ2-1, with TRBD2 matching over 9 bases. V lost 8 bases, J lost 7 bases, and 9 bases stayed unmatched. Germline values: CDR1 SGHTA, CDR2 FQGNSA. The CDR3 covers 14 residues. The CDR3 spells CASQSAGGLNEQFF. The CDR3 nucleotides read TGTGCCAGCCAGTCAGCGGGGGGCCTAAATGAGCAGTTCTTC.

J is TRBJ2-1 and V is TRBV30; TRBD2 matches 8 bases. Germline CDR1 is GTSNPN and CDR2 is SVGIG (reference sequence). The CDR3 is 14 amino acids. The trim removed 1 base at V and 4 bases at J, leaving 3 bases unmatched. The CDR3 sequence: CAWSGTSGYNEQFF. CDR3 coding DNA: TGTGCCTGGAGTGGTACTAGCGGATACAATGAGCAGTTCTTC.

The chain carries TRBV19 and TRBJ2-4, with a weak D call TRBD2 (6 bases). The CDR3 is 15 amino acids. V lost 0 bases and J lost 8, with 14 bases in between. Germline V gene lookup returns CDR1 LNHDA and CDR2 SQIVND (reference sequence). CDR3 DNA: TGTGCCAGTAGTATAGATGGGAGGTCCTGGGACATTCAGTACTTC. It specifies CASSIDGRSWDIQYF.

The V and J genes are TRBV30 and TRBJ1-5; D ambiguous. The V gene lost 3 bases and the J gene lost 7 bases, with 13 bases spanning the gap. CDR1 and CDR2 from the germline V gene are GTSNPN and SVGIG (reference sequence). This CDR3 has 13 residues. The CDR3 here is CAWSYGERQPQHF. The CDR3 nucleotides are TGTGCCTGGAGCTACGGAGAGCGGCAGCCCCAGCATTTT.

V and J are TRBV23-1 and TRBJ2-7; TRBD1 matches at 9 bases. TRBV23-1 is an open reading frame whose function is uncertain. CDR3 length equals 15 residues. V shed 3 bases, J shed 5 bases, and the junction held 8 bases outside the gene matches. In nucleotides, the CDR3 is TGCGCCAGCAGTCATCCGGGACAGGGTAACAACGAGCAGTACTTC. It codes for CASSHPGQGNNEQYF.

The chain recombines TRBV4-1 with TRBJ2-7, with D perhaps matching TRBD1 (5 bases). CDR3 length equals 15 residues. Between the trimmed V and J ends, which lost 0 bases and 3 bases, there was a span of 12 bases. Germline CDR1 MGHRA, CDR2 YSYEKL. Here the CDR3 DNA reads TGCGCCAGCAGCCAAGAAAAGGGGTCGAACTACGAGCAGTACTTC. Encoded protein: CASSQEKGSNYEQYF.

This clone was counted once. V usage is TRBV10-2 and J usage is TRBJ2-1, with 10 nucleotides matching TRBD2. The germline gives CDR1 WSHSY, CDR2 SAAADI. The CDR3 is made up of 14 amino acids. The J segment lost 5 bases and the V segment lost 5 bases, leaving 3 bases of the junction unmatched. The CDR3 DNA reads as TGCGCCAGCAGTCCTAGCGGGGGTAACAATGAGCAGTTCTTC. It specifies CASSPSGGNNEQFF.

Concerning this clone: One junction end disagrees with the germline gene, perhaps due to a read error. The chain joins TRBV7-2 to TRBJ1-2, with a tentative D call TRBD1 (6 bases). The CDR3 covers 16 residues. Germline CDR1 is SGHTA and CDR2 is FQGNSA. The CDR3: CASSSRKGGINYGYPF. CDR3 in DNA: TGTGCCAGCAGCTCTAGAAAGGGGGGGATTAACTATGGCTACCCCTTC.

This chain uses TRBV25-1 with TRBJ2-3; 10 positions match TRBD2. With 4 bases clipped from V and 2 bases from J, the junction kept 6 bases outside the gene matches. The CDR3 consists of 16 residues. Germline loops: CDR1 MGHDK, CDR2 SYGVNS. CDR3 in amino acids: CASSGSLAGATDTQYF. CDR3 DNA sequence: TGTGCCAGCAGTGGCTCCCTAGCGGGGGCCACAGATACGCAGTATTTT.

The genes are TRBV28 and TRBJ2-5; D is possibly TRBD2 (6 bases). The CDR3 covers 14 residues. Germline values: CDR1 MDHEN, CDR2 SYDVKM. V lost 2 bases to trimming and J lost 9 bases, with 16 bases between them. CDR3 coding DNA: TGTGCCAGCAGTTTACCCCGGGCCCAGCGGGCCCAGTACTTC. Protein sequence: CASSLPRAQRAQYF. The variable domain in full, completed from reference TRBV28 and TRBJ2-5, reads DVKVTQSSRYLVKRTGEKVFLECVQDMDHENMFWYRQDPGLGLRLIYFSYDVKMKEKGDIPEGYSVSREKKERFSLILESASTNQTSMYLCASSLPRAQRAQYFGPGTRLLVL.

The chain carries TRBV7-9 and TRBJ2-1; 14 bases line up with TRBD2. This CDR3 region has 17 residues. CDR1 is SEHNR, CDR2 FQNEAQ, per germline (reference sequence). Trimming cost V 5 bases and J 9 bases; bases outside gene matches: 12. This chain's CDR3 is CASSPRRLAGGHSEQFF. CDR3 nucleotides: TGTGCCAGCAGCCCCCGTAGACTAGCGGGGGGGCATAGTGAGCAGTTCTTC.

The V and J genes are TRBV6-1 and TRBJ1-5, with a possible D match to TRBD1 (5 bases). Trimming stripped 6 bases from V and 0 bases from J, with 12 bases between. Per the germline V gene, CDR1 is MNHNS and CDR2 is SASEGT. This CDR3 is 15 amino acids long. CDR3 nucleotide sequence: TGTGCCAGCAGGGGGCAAATTTCTAGCAATCAGCCCCAGCATTTT. Its protein is CASRGQISSNQPQHF.

The V call is TRBV5-1, the J call TRBJ1-1; TRBD1 might be the D (6 bases). This CDR3 is built from 16 residues. Germline-derived CDR1 and CDR2 are SGHRS and YFSETQ. V lost 4 bases and J lost 1, with 17 bases in between. The CDR3 protein is CASSPLPSTGNTEAFF. For the CDR3, the DNA is TGCGCCAGCAGCCCCCTTCCTTCGACAGGGAACACTGAAGCTTTCTTT.